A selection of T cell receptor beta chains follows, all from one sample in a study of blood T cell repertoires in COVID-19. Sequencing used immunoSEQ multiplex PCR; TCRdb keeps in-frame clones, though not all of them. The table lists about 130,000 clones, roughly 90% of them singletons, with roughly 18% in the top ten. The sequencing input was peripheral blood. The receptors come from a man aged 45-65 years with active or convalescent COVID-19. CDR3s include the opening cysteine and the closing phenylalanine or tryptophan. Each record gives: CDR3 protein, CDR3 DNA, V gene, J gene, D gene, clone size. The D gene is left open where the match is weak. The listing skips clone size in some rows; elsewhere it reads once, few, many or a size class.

CASSGGAQETQYF	TGTGCCAGTAGTGGGGGGGCCCAAGAGACCCAGTACTTC	TRBV19	TRBJ2-5	-	-
CASKPGQGFGEQYF	TGTGCCAGCAAGCCGGGACAGGGTTTCGGTGAGCAGTACTTC	TRBV27	TRBJ2-7	TRBD1	-
CASSLGQGDEQFF	TGCGCCAGCAGCCTGGGACAGGGTGATGAGCAGTTCTTC	TRBV5-1	TRBJ2-1	TRBD1	-
CASRRQGDGNQPQHF	TGTGCCAGCAGACGACAGGGAGATGGCAATCAGCCCCAGCATTTT	TRBV6-5	TRBJ1-5	TRBD1	-
CAISESGLAGVVEQFF	TGTGCCATCAGTGAGTCGGGACTAGCGGGAGTAGTTGAGCAGTTCTTC	TRBV10-3	TRBJ2-1	TRBD2	-
CASSRQDSYNEQFF	TGCGCCAGCAGTCGTCAGGACTCCTACAATGAGCAGTTCTTC	TRBV5-1	TRBJ2-1	-	-
CASSLVGLETQYF	TGCGCCAGCAGCTTGGTGGGCCTGGAGACCCAGTACTTC	TRBV5-1	TRBJ2-5	-	-
CSVEGLRTLGPGYTF	TGCAGCGTTGAAGGTTTAAGGACTCTAGGGCCTGGCTACACCTTC	TRBV29-1	TRBJ1-2	-	-
CASSLDFTGQATASGNTIYF	TGTGCCAGCAGCTTAGATTTTACTGGCCAAGCGACAGCTTCTGGAAACACCATATATTTT	TRBV7-8	TRBJ1-3	-	-
CASWEPAQGWAEAFF	TGCGCCAGCTGGGAACCCGCTCAGGGTTGGGCTGAAGCTTTCTTT	TRBV10-1	TRBJ1-1	-	-
CASRRGENTEAFF	TGTGCCAGCAGACGGGGAGAGAACACTGAAGCTTTCTTT	TRBV6-5	TRBJ1-1	-	-
CASSMTGNQETQYF	TGTGCCAGTAGTATGACAGGAAACCAAGAGACCCAGTACTTC	TRBV19	TRBJ2-5	-	-
CASSYQGGRYEQYF	TGTGCCAGCAGTTACCAAGGGGGCCGGTACGAGCAGTACTTC	TRBV6-2/TRBV6-3	TRBJ2-7	TRBD1	-
CASSSGQTNSGNTIYF	TGTGCCAGTAGTTCCGGACAGACAAACTCTGGAAACACCATATATTTT	TRBV19	TRBJ1-3	-	-
CATSDLQGTGTQYF	TGTGCCACCAGTGATTTGCAGGGGACCGGTACGCAGTATTTT	TRBV24-1	TRBJ2-3	-	once
CASSLEREDGVYF	TGTGCCAGCAGCCTCGAGCGGGAGGATGGGGTGTACTTC	TRBV6-5	TRBJ2-7	TRBD2	-
CASRLAVYQETQYF	TGTGCCAGCAGACTAGCGGTGTACCAAGAGACCCAGTACTTC	TRBV6-5	TRBJ2-5	TRBD2	-
CASSIQGQVVAGEDNEQFF	TGTGCCAGTAGTATACAGGGCCAGGTAGTGGCGGGAGAGGACAATGAGCAGTTCTTC	TRBV19	TRBJ2-1	TRBD2	-
CATSRLTTGPYEQYF	TGTGCCACCAGCAGGTTAACGACAGGTCCCTACGAGCAGTACTTC	TRBV15	TRBJ2-7	-	-
CASSHAPDLTTNEKLFF	TGCGCCAGCAGCCACGCACCAGATTTAACGACTAATGAAAAACTGTTTTTT	TRBV4-3	TRBJ1-4	-	-
CASSLNPQATDEKLFF	TGCGCCAGCAGCTTGAACCCCCAGGCTACTGATGAAAAACTGTTTTTT	TRBV5-1	TRBJ1-4	-	once
CATSEGDRPYQPQHF	TGTGCCACCAGTGAGGGGGACAGGCCTTATCAGCCCCAGCATTTT	TRBV24-1	TRBJ1-5	TRBD1	-
CASSDPGTTQETQYF	TGTGCCAGCAGTGACCCGGGAACGACCCAAGAGACCCAGTACTTC	TRBV25-1	TRBJ2-5	-	-
CSDHLAYEQYF	TGCAGTGACCACTTAGCCTACGAGCAGTACTTC	TRBV20-1	TRBJ2-7	-	-
CASSPGQDAGNTIYF	TGCGCCAGCAGCCCCGGACAGGACGCTGGAAACACCATATATTTT	TRBV5-1	TRBJ1-3	TRBD1	-
CSVGQNTGELFF	TGCAGCGTTGGTCAGAACACCGGGGAGCTGTTTTTT	TRBV29-1	TRBJ2-2	-	-
CASSQDIGASSEKLFF	TGCGCCAGCAGCCAAGATATTGGGGCAAGTAGTGAAAAACTGTTTTTT	TRBV4-3	TRBJ1-4	-	-
CASSLAGGPGELFF	TGTGCCAGCAGCTTAGCGGGAGGGCCCGGGGAGCTGTTTTTT	TRBV7-2	TRBJ2-2	TRBD2	-
CASSNYRGGELFF	TGTGCCAGCAGCAACTACAGGGGCGGGGAGCTGTTTTTT	TRBV7-2	TRBJ2-2	TRBD1	few
CASSSTGVIETQYF	TGTGCCAGCAGCTCAACAGGGGTTATAGAGACCCAGTACTTC	TRBV11-2	TRBJ2-5	TRBD1	few
CSAARGDTQYF	TGCAGTGCTGCTAGGGGGGATACGCAGTATTTT	TRBV20-1	TRBJ2-3	-	-
CASSPGDSSYEQYF	TGCGCCAGCAGCCCCGGGGACAGTTCCTACGAGCAGTACTTC	TRBV5-1	TRBJ2-7	TRBD1	-
CASQLQGALQPQHF	TGTGCCAGCCAATTACAGGGGGCTCTTCAGCCCCAGCATTTT	TRBV19	TRBJ1-5	TRBD1	-
CASSYTGNYGYTF	TGTGCCAGCAGTTATACAGGGAACTATGGCTACACCTTC	TRBV28	TRBJ1-2	-	once
CASSKALEGGSRNSPLHF	TGTGCCAGCAGCAAAGCGCTAGAAGGGGGTAGTCGTAATTCACCCCTCCACTTT	TRBV21-1	TRBJ1-6	-	once
CASTTSGSGNQPQHF	TGTGCCAGTACCACATCTGGGAGCGGGAATCAGCCCCAGCATTTT	TRBV19	TRBJ1-5	-	-
CASSRTEATNEKLFF	TGTGCCAGTAGTCGGACAGAAGCAACTAATGAAAAACTGTTTTTT	TRBV19	TRBJ1-4	-	once
CASREAGNTIYF	TGTGCCAGCAGGGAGGCAGGAAACACCATATATTTT	TRBV25-1	TRBJ1-3	-	-
CASSERGGRGEETQYF	TGTGCCAGCAGTGAACGGGGTGGCAGGGGTGAAGAGACCCAGTACTTC	TRBV25-1	TRBJ2-5	-	-
CASSRVSGANTGELFF	TGTGCCAGCAGCCGAGTTAGCGGGGCGAACACCGGGGAGCTGTTTTTT	TRBV7-6	TRBJ2-2	TRBD2	-
CASTTSGGYNEQFF	TGTGCCAGCACCACATCAGGGGGTTACAATGAGCAGTTCTTC	TRBV13	TRBJ2-1	TRBD1	-